A selection of T cell receptor beta chains follows, all from one sample in a study of OX40 agonist ivuxolimab in advanced cancers. TCRdb keeps only in-frame clones here, not all; method: immunoSEQ multiplex PCR. This table has about 48,000 clones, 80% to 95% appearing once. This specimen consisted of CD4+ or CD8+ T cells sorted from blood, obtained in a trial of the OX40 agonist ivuxolimab. The receptors were sampled from an adult with an advanced solid tumor such as melanoma, head and neck, liver or kidney cancer. Both conserved end residues are part of each CDR3. The D gene is left open where the match is weak. Where a row states a size, it is once, few, many or the class of an expanded clone; other rows omit it.

>TRBD1|-|TRBJ1-2|TRBV13
TGTGCCAGCAGCTTAGGGACAGGGGGCTTCGGCTATGGCTACACCTTC
CASSLGTGGFGYGYTF
>TRBD1|-|TRBJ2-7|TRBV5-5
TGTGCCAGCAGCCCGAGACAGGGACCCTCCTACGAGCAGTACTTC
CASSPRQGPSYEQYF
>-|-|TRBJ2-1|TRBV29-1
TGCAGCGTTGACGGGGGCAGTTACAATGAGCAGTTCTTC
CSVDGGSYNEQFF
>-|-|TRBJ2-2|TRBV25-1
TGTGCCAGCAGTTTCTTCACCGGGGAGCTGTTTTTT
CASSFFTGELFF
>-|-|TRBJ2-2|TRBV27
TGTGCCAGCAGCCCGGTCCAAGGGCCCACCGGGGAGCTGTTTTTT
CASSPVQGPTGELFF
>-|-|TRBJ1-4|TRBV7-8
TGTGCCAGCAGCCAATATGCGGGGGCTCGTACAAATGAAAAACTGTTTTTT
CASSQYAGARTNEKLFF
>TRBD1|-|TRBJ1-5|TRBV6-6
TGTGCCGCGACAGGGAGCAGCAATCAGCCCCAGCATTTT
CAATGSSNQPQHF
>TRBD2|-|TRBJ2-7|TRBV9
TGTGCCAGCAGCGTAGGCCTTGCGGGGGGGTACGAGCAGTACTTC
CASSVGLAGGYEQYF
>TRBD2|-|TRBJ2-5|TRBV27
TGTGCCAGCAGGGTTAGCGGGGGGGACCAAGAGACCCAGTACTTC
CASRVSGGDQETQYF
>-|-|TRBJ1-4|TRBV11-2
TGTGCCAGCAGCTTAGCACGGGATGGCGAAAAACTGTTTTTT
CASSLARDGEKLFF
>TRBD1|-|TRBJ1-2|TRBV15
TGTGCCACCAGCAGAGCCGGGACAGTATACTATGGCTACACCTTC
CATSRAGTVYYGYTF
>-|-|TRBJ2-1|TRBV6-5
TGTGCCAGCAGTTTTTCAAGAGACAATGAGCAGTTCTTC
CASSFSRDNEQFF
>-|-|TRBJ2-1|TRBV6-1
TGTGCCAGCAGTGAAGAACACCTAGAAGTCAATGAGCAGTTCTTC
CASSEEHLEVNEQFF
>-|-|TRBJ2-2|TRBV29-1
TGCAGCGTTGAAGGTGCCAGGGAGGACACCGGGGAGCTGTTTTTT
CSVEGAREDTGELFF
>-|-|TRBJ1-4|TRBV6-1
TGTGCCAGCAGTGAAAAGGGTCAGGCAGCTTTTGAAAAACTGTTTTTT
CASSEKGQAAFEKLFF
>-|-|TRBJ1-6|TRBV2
TGTGCCAGCCGGGCCCTAAATTCACCCCTCCACTTT
CASRALNSPLHF
>TRBD1|-|TRBJ1-1|TRBV30
TGTGCCTGGAGCTCCGGGACAGCGAACACTGAAGCTTTCTTT
CAWSSGTANTEAFF
>TRBD1|few|TRBJ1-1|TRBV4-2
TGTGCCAGCAGCGCAGGGGGTCGCACTGAAGCTTTCTTT
CASSAGGRTEAFF
>-|few|TRBJ1-1|TRBV7-9
TGTGCCAGCGTGTTTATGAACACTGAAGCTTTCTTT
CASVFMNTEAFF
>-|-|TRBJ2-5|TRBV27
TGTGCCAGCAGTTTATCGATGGGGGGCTTCCAAGAGACCCAGTACTTC
CASSLSMGGFQETQYF
>TRBD2|-|TRBJ2-7|TRBV5-1
TGCGCCAGCAGCTCCTGGACTAGCGGGAACAATCTACGTGGCGAGCAGTACTTC
CASSSWTSGNNLRGEQYF
>TRBD2|-|TRBJ2-5|TRBV30
TGTGCCTGGAGTGGGTTTAGCGGGGGTTCCATCGCAGAGACCCAGTACTTC
CAWSGFSGGSIAETQYF
>-|once|TRBJ2-1|TRBV20-1
TGCGGCCTCAGCGAGGGGCGAGAGCAGTTCTTC
CGLSEGREQFF
>-|-|TRBJ2-1|TRBV9
TGTGCCAGCCAGGGGGGGACGAGCTACAATGAGCAGTTCTTC
CASQGGTSYNEQFF
>TRBD1|-|TRBJ1-1|TRBV10-3
TGTGCCATCAGTGGGACAGGGGGGACAAACACTGAAGCTTTCTTT
CAISGTGGTNTEAFF
>TRBD1|-|TRBJ1-1|TRBV6-1
TGTGCCAGCAGGTATACTACAGGGGAAAACTCTGAAGCTTTCTTT
CASRYTTGENSEAFF
>-|-|TRBJ2-5|TRBV15
TGTGCCACCAGCAGAGCCCTCAGGGTTGTCGCAGAGACCCAGTACTTC
CATSRALRVVAETQYF
>-|-|TRBJ2-1|TRBV4-1
TGCGCCAGCAGCCAAGACTCGGGTTGGAATGAGCAGTTCTTC
CASSQDSGWNEQFF
>-|-|TRBJ1-6|TRBV19
TGTGCCAGTAGAGTCAGGGAAAATAATTCACCCCTCCACTTT
CASRVRENNSPLHF
>-|-|TRBJ2-3|TRBV6-1
TGTGCCAGCAGTGGAGGGCAGTCCTTAGAAGTAGATACGCAGTATTTT
CASSGGQSLEVDTQYF
>-|once|TRBJ1-4|TRBV5-4
TGTGCCAGCAGCTTGGAAACAGGCGCTTATGAAAAACTGTTTTTT
CASSLETGAYEKLFF
>-|-|TRBJ2-5|TRBV29-1
TGCAGCGTCGAATGGGGGACCCAGTACTTC
CSVEWGTQYF
>-|-|TRBJ1-1|TRBV6-1
TGTGCCAGCACCATTGTCCAGGACAGCTCTGAAGCTTTCTTT
CASTIVQDSSEAFF
>TRBD2|-|TRBJ2-1|TRBV6-5
TGTGCCAGTGAAACGGGGGGGACCTACAATGAGCAGTTCTTC
CASETGGTYNEQFF
>-|-|TRBJ1-2|TRBV4-1
TGCGCCAGCAGCCAAGATAGTGGCAGGGTGGACTATGGCTACACCTTC
CASSQDSGRVDYGYTF
>-|-|TRBJ1-4|TRBV19
TGTGCCAGTAAAGGGATAGAAGGGGGGGAAAAACTGTTTTTT
CASKGIEGGEKLFF
>TRBD1|-|TRBJ1-1|TRBV7-9
TGTGCCAGCAGCTTCTCGGGACAGGAAGCTTTCTTT
CASSFSGQEAFF
>TRBD1|-|TRBJ1-1|TRBV14
TGTGCCAGCAGCGATTTTACAGGGGATGGTGAAGCTTTCTTT
CASSDFTGDGEAFF
>-|-|TRBJ1-1|TRBV4-1
TGCGCCAGCAGCCAATCGGGGGGCACTGAAGCTTTCTTT
CASSQSGGTEAFF
>TRBD2|-|TRBJ2-1|TRBV4-2
TGTGCCAGCAGCTGGATGGCTAGCGGGGTAGATGAGCAGTTCTTC
CASSWMASGVDEQFF
>-|-|TRBJ2-1|TRBV5-1
TGCGCCAGCCTCAGTTTGGGAGACGATGAGCAGTTCTTC
CASLSLGDDEQFF
>-|-|TRBJ2-7|TRBV5-1
TGCGCCAGCAGCTCTAGTCAGCGGCCTTACGAGCAGTACTTC
CASSSSQRPYEQYF
>TRBD2|-|TRBJ2-1|TRBV7-9
TGTGCCAGCAGCTTAGTAGCGGGGGGGATCGATGAGCAGTTCTTC
CASSLVAGGIDEQFF
>-|-|TRBJ2-1|TRBV4-1
TGCGCCAGCAGCCAACCCAGGGTACGTGGCAATGAGCAGTTCTTC
CASSQPRVRGNEQFF
>-|-|TRBJ1-4|TRBV5-1
TGCGCCAGCAGCTTGAAAGGCTTCCACCTTAATGAAAAACTGTTTTTT
CASSLKGFHLNEKLFF
>-|-|TRBJ1-1|TRBV7-9
TGTGCCAGCAGCTTAGAACGGGGAGAGACCCATGAAGCTTTCTTT
CASSLERGETHEAFF
>TRBD1|-|TRBJ1-1|TRBV4-1
TGCGCCAGCAGTCTCGACAGGGGAGGGACTGAAGCTTTCTTT
CASSLDRGGTEAFF
>TRBD1|-|TRBJ2-3|TRBV5-1
TGCGCCAGCAGCTTGCAGGGACAGGGTTTAGCAGATACGCAGTATTTT
CASSLQGQGLADTQYF
>-|-|TRBJ1-3|TRBV7-9
TGTGCCAGCAGCATAACAGGGCCCGGAAACACCATATATTTT
CASSITGPGNTIYF
>TRBD1|once|TRBJ1-2|TRBV7-9
TGTGCCAGCAGCTCCGACACAGGGGCCCGACGTGGTGGCTACACCTTC
CASSSDTGARRGGYTF
>-|-|TRBJ1-3|TRBV10-1
TGCGCCAGTACCGAGCTTGGGGGCTCTGGAAACACCATATATTTT
CASTELGGSGNTIYF
>-|-|TRBJ1-3|TRBV28
TGTGCCAGCAGACTCCAGACAGAAGCTTATGGAAACACCATATATTTT
CASRLQTEAYGNTIYF
>-|-|TRBJ2-3|TRBV11-2
TGTGCCAGCATCCTAGGGGGGACAGCCACAGATACGCAGTATTTT
CASILGGTATDTQYF
>-|-|TRBJ2-7|TRBV11-2
TGTGCCAGCAGCTTGGACAGTCAAACGCCTTACGAGCAGTACTTC
CASSLDSQTPYEQYF
>-|-|TRBJ1-6|TRBV9
TGTGCCAGCAGCGTCCGACGGGGGGTTGTTTCACCCCTCCACTTT
CASSVRRGVVSPLHF
>-|-|TRBJ1-5|TRBV10-2
TGCGCCAGCAGTGAATCCAGGGAAGATCAGCCCCAGCATTTT
CASSESREDQPQHF